One sample yielded the 2 T cell receptor beta chains listed below, sequenced in a study of shared clonotypes between healthy human individuals. Repertoires were generated with immunoSEQ multiplex PCR, while TCRdb's copy carries only in-frame clones and drops some. In the table there are 2.3 million or so clones, more than 80% of which are singletons. The specimen sequenced was naive CD4+ T cells from PBMCs. Subset here: CD45RA+ positively selected. These receptors all come from a man younger than 35 in good health. Some clones in this sample may be carry-over from other donors' samples.

As for this clone: A much larger clone lies a single base off, so this may be a read error. The chain combines TRBV5-1 with TRBJ2-3; D unresolved. CDR3 length equals 12 residues. Trimming shortened V by 1 base and J by 4 bases, and 4 bases separated the two germline ends. Germline loops: CDR1 SGHRS, CDR2 YFSETQ. The CDR3 reads CASSLKADTQYF. As DNA, the CDR3 is TGCGCCAGCAGCTTGAAGGCAGATACGCAGTATTTT.

This chain links TRBV19 with TRBJ1-5; possibly TRBD1 for D (6 bases). The germline gives CDR1 LNHDA, CDR2 SQIVND (reference sequence). The CDR3 has 14 amino acids. Trimming cost V 5 bases and J 5 bases, with 13 bases left between them. The CDR3 sequence is CASSSFSGDQPQHF. The CDR3, as DNA: TGTGCCAGTAGTTCTTTTTCAGGGGATCAGCCCCAGCATTTT.